One and the same sample provided the 14 T cell receptor beta chains below, sequenced in a study of blood T cell repertoires in COVID-19. Here immunoSEQ multiplex PCR was the method, and the copy in TCRdb shows in-frame clones only, minus some. The sample has approximately 200,000 clones, approximately 85% seen once; the top ten hold 3% to 3.5%. Sequencing was carried out using peripheral blood. The origin of the receptors is a man aged 55 to 69 with acute or convalescent COVID-19.

The CDR3 loop is CASSLGQGRALHF. CDR3 DNA: TGCGCCAGCAGCTTGGGACAGGGGCGCGCCCTCCACTTT. The J gene is TRBJ1-6, the V gene TRBV5-1, with 8 bases identical to TRBD1. Germline V gives CDR1 SGHRS, CDR2 YFSETQ. V shed 0 bases, J shed 14 bases, and the junction held 4 bases outside the gene matches. This CDR3 contains 13 residues.

This clone was detected only a few times. This chain links TRBV7-6 with TRBJ2-5; D not certain. Germline V lookup: CDR1 SGHVS, CDR2 FNYEAQ. This CDR3 has 11 amino acids. V was clipped by 4 bases and J by 4 bases, with 4 bases between them. CDR3 nucleotide sequence: TGTGCCAGCAGCTCCCGAGAGACCCAGTACTTC. Residues: CASSSRETQYF. Using reference TRBV7-6 and TRBJ2-5 for the parts outside the CDR3, the full variable domain is GAGVSQSPRYKVTKRGQDVALRCDPISGHVSLYWYRQALGQGPEFLTYFNYEAQQDKSGLPNDRFSAERPEGSISTLTIQRTEQRDSAMYRCASSSRETQYFGPGTRLLVL.

This clone has only one observation. CDR3 nucleotides: TGTGCCACCAGCGCCCGTCCTAAAGCGGGGGGGGCAGATACGCAGTATTTT. Protein sequence: CATSARPKAGGADTQYF. V gene TRBV15 combines with J gene TRBJ2-3, with TRBD2 matching over 10 bases. CDR3 length: 17 amino acids. After removal of 5 bases from V and 4 bases from J, the junction contained 12 bases not matched to a gene. The germline V gene encodes CDR1 LNHNV and CDR2 YYDKDF (reference sequence). The full variable domain, in which reference TRBV15 and TRBJ2-3 provide the parts outside the CDR3, is DAMVIQNPRYQVTQFGKPVTLSCSQTLNHNVMYWYQQKSSQAPKLLFHYYDKDFNNEADTPDNFQSRRPNTSFCFLDIRSPGLGDTAMYLCATSARPKAGGADTQYFGPGTRLTVL.

This chain links TRBV18 with TRBJ2-1; weak D call: TRBD2 (5 bases). The CDR3 sequence is 13 residues long. The V end was cut by 6 bases, the J end by 8 bases, with 14 bases between. Germline CDR1 and CDR2: KGHSH and LQKENI. CDR3 amino acids: CASSNAPGDEQFF. The CDR3 DNA is TGTGCCAGCTCCAACGCCCCCGGGGATGAGCAGTTCTTC.

The sample holds one count of this clone. The chain uses TRBV25-1 and TRBJ2-3; no clear D. Germline assignment: CDR1 MGHDK and CDR2 SYGVNS. The V end was cut by 1 base, the J end by 0 bases, with 5 bases between. The CDR3 is made up of 14 amino acids. The CDR3 sequence is CASSEFGSTDTQYF. The CDR3 region has the DNA TGTGCCAGCAGTGAATTCGGGAGCACAGATACGCAGTATTTT.

The chain recombines TRBV9 with TRBJ2-4, with D possibly TRBD2 on 6 matching bases. This CDR3 is 16 amino acids long. The germline V gene has CDR1 SGDLS and CDR2 YYNGEE. V was pared by 2 bases and J by 6 bases, with 18 bases between. The CDR3 loop reads CASSVSTSLTPNIQYF. The CDR3 DNA is TGTGCCAGCAGCGTCTCGACTAGTTTGACGCCAAACATTCAGTACTTC.

This chain connects TRBV7-8 to TRBJ2-1, with D perhaps TRBD2 (5 bases). The length of the CDR3 is 13 residues. The germline V gene has CDR1 SGHVS and CDR2 FQNEAQ. V shed 4 bases and J shed 4 bases, with 8 bases lying between them. The CDR3 reads CASSSWRYNEQFF. The CDR3 region has the DNA TGTGCCAGCAGCTCATGGAGGTACAATGAGCAGTTCTTC. The full variable domain, in which reference TRBV7-8 and TRBJ2-1 provide the parts outside the CDR3, is GAGVSQSPRYKVAKRGQDVALRCDPISGHVSLFWYQQALGQGPEFLTYFQNEAQLDKSGLPSDRFFAERPEGSVSTLKIQRTQQEDSAVYLCASSSWRYNEQFFGPGTRLTVL.

This sequence joins TRBV7-2 and TRBJ2-1; D remains unclear. Germline values: CDR1 SGHTA, CDR2 FQGNSA. Trimming took 5 bases from V and 5 from J, leaving 10 bases between them. The length of the CDR3 is 13 residues. The CDR3 loop is CASSPQAHNEQFF. CDR3 in DNA: TGTGCCAGCAGCCCTCAGGCCCACAATGAGCAGTTCTTC. The full variable domain, completed using reference TRBV7-2 and TRBJ2-1, is GAGVSQSPSNKVTEKGKDVELRCDPISGHTALYWYRQSLGQGLEFLIYFQGNSAPDKSGLPSDRFSAERTGGSVSTLTIQRTQQEDSAVYLCASSPQAHNEQFFGPGTRLTVL.

The chain joins TRBV6-5 to TRBJ2-1; D may be TRBD2 (6 bases). The V end was cut by 4 bases, the J end by 5 bases, with 15 bases between. In germline, CDR1 is MNHEY, CDR2 SVGAGI. CDR3 size: 15 residues. CDR3 residues: CASSSGGPFNNEQFF. The CDR3 nucleotides are TGTGCCAGCAGTTCCGGAGGGCCTTTTAACAATGAGCAGTTCTTC.

The gene calls are TRBV6-5 and TRBJ2-2; TRBD2 agrees at 7 bases. From germline, CDR1 is MNHEY and CDR2 SVGAGI. V shed 6 bases and J 1 base; nucleotides not matched to a gene: 5. The CDR3 has 15 residues. Here the CDR3 reads CASRLADQNTGELFF. CDR3 nucleotide sequence: TGTGCCAGCAGGCTAGCGGACCAGAACACCGGGGAGCTGTTTTTT.

V gene TRBV12-3 or TRBV12-4 combines with J gene TRBJ2-3; D unclear. CDR3 length: 12 amino acids. Trimming removed 6 bases from V and 2 bases from J, with 6 bases in between. The DNA for the CDR3 is TGTGCCAGCAGCCACACCACAGATACGCAGTATTTT. Protein: CASSHTTDTQYF.

This clone has more than one count but fewer than ten. The V gene is TRBV3-1 (or the pseudogene TRBV3-2), the J gene TRBJ2-5; D gene uncertain. The CDR3 loop spans 15 amino acids. Germline lookup yields CDR1 LGHDT and CDR2 YNNKEL (reference sequence). V was pared by 1 base and J by 2 bases, with 11 bases between. This CDR3 is CASSQGRNLQETQYF. The CDR3 DNA follows: TGTGCCAGCAGCCAAGGTCGTAACCTACAAGAGACCCAGTACTTC.

The chain recombines TRBV28 with TRBJ2-7, with a weak D call TRBD1 (6 bases). V was pared by 4 bases and J by 0 bases, with 19 bases between. In germline, CDR1 is MDHEN, CDR2 SYDVKM. The CDR3 has 17 amino acids. The CDR3 DNA follows: TGTGCCAGCAGTTCGATGGCTGGGACATCGATCTCCTACGAGCAGTACTTC. Translated, it gives CASSSMAGTSISYEQYF. Based on the CDR3 plus reference TRBV28 and TRBJ2-7, the full variable domain is DVKVTQSSRYLVKRTGEKVFLECVQDMDHENMFWYRQDPGLGLRLIYFSYDVKMKEKGDIPEGYSVSREKKERFSLILESASTNQTSMYLCASSSMAGTSISYEQYFGPGTRLTVT.

V gene TRBV3-1 (or the pseudogene TRBV3-2) combines with J gene TRBJ2-5; maybe TRBD1 (6 bases). Trimming took off 4 bases at V and 2 bases at J, with 11 bases between the two ends. Germline V gene lookup returns CDR1 LGHDT and CDR2 YNNKEL (reference sequence). CDR3 size: 14 residues. The CDR3: CASSPRGGQETQYF. The CDR3 nucleotides are TGTGCCAGCAGCCCACGAGGGGGACAAGAGACCCAGTACTTC.